A single sample is the source of the 17 T cell receptor beta chains below, sequenced in a study of blood T cells in healthy people across ages. It was with a sample-barcoded 5' primer and a J-beta primer mix that a second PCR of about 6 to 12 cycles was run. TCRdb called the 5' RACE reads again in MiXCR, with one record for every CDR3 protein. This table has about a million distinct CDR3 sequences, less than 45% appearing once. Sequenced input: blood. The source of these receptors is a young man in good health.

This chain links TRBV4-3 with TRBJ2-5, with 9 positions matching TRBD2. Germline V gives CDR1 LGHNA, CDR2 YSLEER. The CDR3 consists of 17 residues. Trimming at V came to 3 bases and at J to 1 base, leaving 9 bases not matched to a gene. CDR3 sequence (DNA): TGCGCCAGCAGCCATGATTTAGCGGGGGTCTTCCAAGAGACCCAGTACTTC. This sequence encodes CASSHDLAGVFQETQYF.

V and J are TRBV3-1 and TRBJ1-2; D call uncertain. V was shortened by 3 bases and J by 5 bases, with 10 bases between the two germline ends. The CDR3 runs 13 residues. Germline V gene lookup returns CDR1 LGHDT and CDR2 YNNKEL (reference sequence). DNA for the CDR3: TGTGCCAGCAGCCATGTCAGTTCTTATGGCTACACCTTC. Its translation: CASSHVSSYGYTF. Filled out from reference TRBV3-1 and TRBJ1-2, the complete variable domain reads DTAVSQTPKYLVTQMGNDKSIKCEQNLGHDTMYWYKQDSKKFLKIMFSYNNKELIINETVPNRFSPKSPDKAHLNLHINSLELGDSAVYFCASSHVSSYGYTFGSGTRLTVV.

CDR3 DNA: TGCAGTGGGATGATACAAGAGACCCAGTACTTC. Its translation: CSGMIQETQYF. The V and J genes are TRBV20-1 and TRBJ2-5, with D hard to call. Germline V gene lookup returns CDR1 DFQATT and CDR2 SNEGSKA (reference sequence). CDR3 length equals 11 residues. The germline V and J ends were trimmed by 7 bases and 2 bases, with 8 bases remaining between them.

The chain couples TRBV27 to TRBJ2-7; D unclear. Trimming took 5 bases from V and 4 from J, leaving 12 bases between them. The CDR3 totals 13 residues. The germline CDR1 and CDR2 sequences are MNHEY and SMNVEV (reference sequence). The CDR3 region has the DNA TGTGCCAGCAGTCATGGTCCGACGTACGAGCAGTACTTC. It encodes CASSHGPTYEQYF.

The CDR3 loop reads CASSQADSGDTGELFF. The CDR3 DNA follows: TGTGCCAGCAGCCAAGCTGATAGCGGGGACACCGGGGAGCTGTTTTTT. This sequence joins TRBV3-1 and TRBJ2-2; 8 positions agree with TRBD2. The CDR3 runs 16 residues. V shed 1 base and J 3 bases; nucleotides not matched to a gene: 4. In germline, CDR1 is LGHDT, CDR2 YNNKEL (reference sequence).

At least ten counts were recorded for this clonotype. The chain has TRBV5-1 and TRBJ2-5; TRBD1 aligns across 7 bases. The CDR3 runs to 15 residues. CDR1 and CDR2 from the germline V gene are SGHRS and YFSETQ. V lost 4 bases and J lost 5; bases outside the gene matches: 11. The CDR3, as DNA: TGCGCCAGCAGCCTGGCAGGGGGTAATACGGAGACCCAGTACTTC. As protein: CASSLAGGNTETQYF.

CDR3 amino acids: CSARDMTAEVQPQHF. The CDR3 DNA is TGCAGTGCTAGAGATATGACCGCGGAGGTTCAGCCCCAGCATTTT. V and J are TRBV20-1 and TRBJ1-5; D unresolved. CDR1 and CDR2 (germline): DFQATT, SNEGSKA (reference sequence). Between the trimmed V and J ends, which lost 0 bases and 6 bases, there was a span of 15 bases. This CDR3 is built from 15 residues.

This clonotype was seen only a few times. One base away lies a much larger clone, so this may be a sequencing read error. The genes are TRBV7-2 and TRBJ2-6, with unresolved D. CDR1 and CDR2 (germline): SGHTA, FQGNSA. The germline V and J ends were trimmed by 5 bases and 0 bases, with 5 bases remaining between them. CDR3 length: 14 residues. CDR3 nucleotide sequence: TGTGCCAGCAGCCCCGCCTCTGGGGCCAACGTCCTGACTTTC. This encodes CASSPASGANVLTF.

This clonotype has just a few counts. This chain links TRBV12-3 or TRBV12-4 with TRBJ1-5; D remains ambiguous. Trimming stripped 6 bases from V and 0 bases from J, with 9 bases between. The CDR3 has 14 residues. The CDR3 spells CASRISGSNQPQHF. The CDR3 region has the DNA TGTGCCAGCAGAATATCCGGTAGCAATCAGCCCCAGCATTTT.

The chain links TRBV7-9 to TRBJ1-1; D unclear. From germline, CDR1 is SEHNR and CDR2 FQNEAQ (reference sequence). The V end was cut by 5 bases, the J end by 1 base, with 8 bases between. The CDR3 is 13 amino acids. CDR3 nucleotides: TGTGCCAGCAGCCTAATGGCGAACACTGAAGCTTTCTTT. Encoded protein: CASSLMANTEAFF.

This clonotype was counted only a few times. V usage is TRBV7-9 and J usage is TRBJ1-6; unclear D gene. The CDR3 spans 17 residues. V lost 2 bases to trimming and J lost 0 bases, with 11 bases between them. Germline assignment: CDR1 SEHNR and CDR2 FQNEAQ (reference sequence). The CDR3: CASSLIGSSSYNSPLHF. For the CDR3, the DNA is TGTGCCAGCAGCTTAATCGGGTCCAGCTCCTATAATTCACCCCTCCACTTT.

This chain links TRBV7-8 with TRBJ2-3; perhaps D is TRBD1 or TRBD2 (5 bases each). Trimming removed 2 bases at V and 4 bases at J, with 22 bases between. The germline V gene has CDR1 SGHVS and CDR2 FQNEAQ. The CDR3 runs 18 residues. CDR3 sequence: CASSLQTGTDGNSDTQYF. CDR3 DNA: TGTGCCAGCAGCTTACAGACGGGGACGGACGGAAACTCAGATACGCAGTATTTT.

In its sample, this clonotype was seen a few times. The chain employs TRBV4-3 and TRBJ1-1, with a weak D call TRBD1 (5 bases). Per the germline V gene, CDR1 is LGHNA and CDR2 is YSLEER. The CDR3 contains 17 residues. With 1 base removed from V and 2 bases from J, the gap between germline ends came to 17 bases. In nucleotides, the CDR3 is TGCGCCAGCAGCCAAGGAAGAATTAGGGGCCCTAACACTGAAGCTTTCTTT. Protein product: CASSQGRIRGPNTEAFF.

DNA for the CDR3: TGCAGTGCTAGAGGCCGACCGGGACAGGGGGACCATGAGCAGTACTTC. Residues: CSARGRPGQGDHEQYF. The chain recombines TRBV20-1 with TRBJ2-4, with 11 nucleotides matching TRBD1. There are 16 residues in the CDR3. V trimming: 1 base; J trimming: 13 bases; junction bases outside the gene matches: 15. Germline assignment: CDR1 DFQATT and CDR2 SNEGSKA (reference sequence).

This chain connects TRBV20-1 to TRBJ2-3, with 7 positions matching TRBD1. The CDR3 sequence is 14 residues long. With 6 bases clipped from V and 0 bases from J, the junction kept 6 bases outside the gene matches. Germline V CDR1 and CDR2: DFQATT, SNEGSKA (reference sequence). CDR3 protein: CSAPGQPSTDTQYF. DNA of the CDR3: TGCAGTGCCCCGGGACAGCCTAGCACAGATACGCAGTATTTT.

The chain has TRBV4-2 and TRBJ1-2, with D perhaps matching TRBD1 (5 bases). V lost 0 bases to trimming and J lost 6 bases, with 17 bases between them. CDR1 and CDR2 from the germline V gene are LGHNA and YNFKEQ. This CDR3 region has 16 residues. The CDR3 here is CASSQDLGLRVDGYTF. The CDR3, as DNA: TGTGCCAGCAGCCAAGATTTGGGACTAAGGGTCGATGGCTACACCTTC.

In its sample, this clonotype was seen a few times. The chain joins TRBV3-1 to TRBJ2-4; D is ambiguous. The end of the DNA aligns better with TRBJ2-7, so the J call may be wrong. Looked up from germline, CDR1 is LGHDT and CDR2 is YNNKEL (reference sequence). This CDR3 region has 11 residues. The CDR3 DNA reads as TGTGCCAGCAGCCAAATCCACGAGCAGTACTTC. This codes for CASSQIHEQYF.